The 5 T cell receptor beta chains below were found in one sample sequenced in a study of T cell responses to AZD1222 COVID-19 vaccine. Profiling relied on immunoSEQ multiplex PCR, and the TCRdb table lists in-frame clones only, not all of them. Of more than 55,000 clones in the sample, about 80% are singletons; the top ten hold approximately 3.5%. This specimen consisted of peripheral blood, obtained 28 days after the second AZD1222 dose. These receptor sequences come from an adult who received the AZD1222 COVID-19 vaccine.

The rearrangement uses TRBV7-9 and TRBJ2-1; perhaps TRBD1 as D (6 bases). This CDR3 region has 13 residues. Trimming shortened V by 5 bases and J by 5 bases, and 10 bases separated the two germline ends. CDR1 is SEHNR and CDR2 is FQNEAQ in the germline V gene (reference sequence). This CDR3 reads CASSNRVDNEQFF. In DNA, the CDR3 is TGTGCCAGCAGCAACAGGGTCGACAATGAGCAGTTCTTC.

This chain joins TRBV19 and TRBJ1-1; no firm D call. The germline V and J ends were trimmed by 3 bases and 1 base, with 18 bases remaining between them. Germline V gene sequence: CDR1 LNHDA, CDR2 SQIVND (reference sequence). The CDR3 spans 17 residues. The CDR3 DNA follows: TGTGCCAGTAGTATGGCGGGTACGGTTAGGTGGAACACTGAAGCTTTCTTT. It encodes CASSMAGTVRWNTEAFF.

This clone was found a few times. The CDR3 here is CASSLEGDRGGYGYTF. CDR3 DNA: TGTGCCAGCAGCTTAGAGGGAGACAGGGGTGGCTATGGCTACACCTTC. V gene TRBV11-3 combines with J gene TRBJ1-2; 8 nucleotides line up with TRBD1. Germline V gene data show CDR1 as SGHNT and CDR2 as YENEEA. The V segment lost 0 bases and the J segment 4 bases; nucleotides outside the gene matches: 7. The CDR3 totals 16 residues.

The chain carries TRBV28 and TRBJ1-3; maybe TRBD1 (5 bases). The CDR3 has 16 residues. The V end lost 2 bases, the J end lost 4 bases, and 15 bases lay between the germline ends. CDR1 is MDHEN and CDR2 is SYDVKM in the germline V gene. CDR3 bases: TGTGCCAGCAGTTTAATGGGGGTGAGGTCAGGAAACACCATATATTTT. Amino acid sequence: CASSLMGVRSGNTIYF.

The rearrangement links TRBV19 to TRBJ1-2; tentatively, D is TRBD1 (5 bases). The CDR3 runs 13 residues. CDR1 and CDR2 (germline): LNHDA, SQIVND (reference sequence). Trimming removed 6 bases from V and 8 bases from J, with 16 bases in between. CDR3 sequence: CASSRDGGWGYTF. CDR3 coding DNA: TGTGCCAGTAGCCGGGACGGAGGTTGGGGCTACACCTTC.